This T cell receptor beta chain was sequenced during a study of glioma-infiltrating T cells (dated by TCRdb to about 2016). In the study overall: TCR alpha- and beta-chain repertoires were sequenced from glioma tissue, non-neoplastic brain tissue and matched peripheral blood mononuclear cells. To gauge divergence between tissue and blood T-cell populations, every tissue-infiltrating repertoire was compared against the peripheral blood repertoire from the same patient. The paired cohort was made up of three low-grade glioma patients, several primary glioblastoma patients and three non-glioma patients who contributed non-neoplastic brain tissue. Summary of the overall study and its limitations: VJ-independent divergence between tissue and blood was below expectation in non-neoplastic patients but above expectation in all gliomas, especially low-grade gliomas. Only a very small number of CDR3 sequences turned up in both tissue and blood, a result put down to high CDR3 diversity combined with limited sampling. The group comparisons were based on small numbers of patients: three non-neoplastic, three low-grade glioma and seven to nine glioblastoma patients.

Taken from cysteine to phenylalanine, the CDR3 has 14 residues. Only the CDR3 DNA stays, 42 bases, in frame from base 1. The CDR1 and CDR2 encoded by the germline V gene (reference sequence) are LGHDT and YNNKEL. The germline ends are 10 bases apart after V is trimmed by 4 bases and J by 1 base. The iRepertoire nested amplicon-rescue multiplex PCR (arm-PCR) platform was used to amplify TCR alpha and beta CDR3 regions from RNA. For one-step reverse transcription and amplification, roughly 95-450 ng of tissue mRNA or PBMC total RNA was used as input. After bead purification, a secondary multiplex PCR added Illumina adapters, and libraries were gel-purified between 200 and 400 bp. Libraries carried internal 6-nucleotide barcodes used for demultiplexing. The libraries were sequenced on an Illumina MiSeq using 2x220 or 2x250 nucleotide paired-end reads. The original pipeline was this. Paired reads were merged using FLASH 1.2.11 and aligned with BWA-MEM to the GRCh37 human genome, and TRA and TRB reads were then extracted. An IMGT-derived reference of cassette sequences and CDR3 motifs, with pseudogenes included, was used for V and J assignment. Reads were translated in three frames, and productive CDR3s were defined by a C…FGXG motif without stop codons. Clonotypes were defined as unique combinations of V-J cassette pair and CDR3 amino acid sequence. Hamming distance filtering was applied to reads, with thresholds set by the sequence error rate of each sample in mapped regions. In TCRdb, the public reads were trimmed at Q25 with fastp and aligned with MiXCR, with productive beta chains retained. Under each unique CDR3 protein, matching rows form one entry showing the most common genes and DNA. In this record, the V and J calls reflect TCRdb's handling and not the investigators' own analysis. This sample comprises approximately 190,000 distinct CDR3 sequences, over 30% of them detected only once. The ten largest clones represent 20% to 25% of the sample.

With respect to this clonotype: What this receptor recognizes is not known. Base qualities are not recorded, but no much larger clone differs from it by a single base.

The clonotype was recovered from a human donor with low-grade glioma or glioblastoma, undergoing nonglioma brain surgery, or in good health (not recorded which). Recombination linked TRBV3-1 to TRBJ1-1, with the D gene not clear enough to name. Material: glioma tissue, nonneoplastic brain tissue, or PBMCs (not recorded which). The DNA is TGTGCCAGCAGCCTCCTTGAGGGGAACACTGAAGCTTTCTTT. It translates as CASSLLEGNTEAFF. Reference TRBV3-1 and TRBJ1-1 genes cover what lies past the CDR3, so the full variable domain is DTAVSQTPKYLVTQMGNDKSIKCEQNLGHDTMYWYKQDSKKFLKIMFSYNNKELIINETVPNRFSPKSPDKAHLNLHINSLELGDSAVYFCASSLLEGNTEAFFGQGTRLTVV.